This passage covers 30 T cell receptor beta chains from one sample sequenced in a study of blood T cell repertoires in COVID-19. Assay used: immunoSEQ multiplex PCR; TCRdb lists only in-frame clones, some missing. The sample comprises approximately 110,000 clones, around 87% of which are singletons, and roughly 30% rests with the top ten. Sequenced sample: peripheral blood. The receptors originated from an elderly woman with acute or convalescent COVID-19.

The gene calls are TRBV9 and TRBJ1-2; 9 bases are a match to TRBD1. The V segment lost 5 bases and the J segment 7 bases; nucleotides outside the gene matches: 6. CDR1 is SGDLS and CDR2 is YYNGEE in the germline V gene. The CDR3 consists of 13 residues. In DNA form, the CDR3 reads TGTGCCAGCAGAGGAGTGACAGGGGGTGGCTACACCTTC. Amino acid sequence: CASRGVTGGGYTF. Full variable domain (outside the CDR3, taken from reference TRBV9 and TRBJ1-2): DSGVTQTPKHLITATGQRVTLRCSPRSGDLSVYWYQQSLDQGLQFLIQYYNGEERAKGNILERFSAQQFPDLHSELNLSSLELGDSALYFCASRGVTGGGYTFGSGTRLTVV.

The V and J genes are TRBV5-8 and TRBJ1-5; D uncertain. CDR1 and CDR2 (germline): SGHTS, YDEGEE. Between the trimmed V and J ends, which lost 4 bases and 9 bases, there was a span of 5 bases. CDR3 length: 10 residues. DNA for the CDR3: TGTGCCAGCAGCGCGGGGCCCCAGCATTTT. Its protein product is CASSAGPQHF. The full variable domain, with the rest looked up from reference TRBV5-8 and TRBJ1-5, is EAGVTQSPTHLIKTRGQQATLRCSPISGHTSVYWYQQALGLGLQFLLWYDEGEERNRGNFPPRFSGRQFPNYSSELNVNALELEDSALYLCASSAGPQHFGDGTRLSIL.

This rearrangement joins TRBV27 to TRBJ1-1; D call uncertain. Germline lookup yields CDR1 MNHEY and CDR2 SMNVEV (reference sequence). The V gene lost 3 bases and the J gene lost 1 base, with 6 bases spanning the gap. The CDR3 consists of 13 residues. This chain's CDR3 is CASSFSGNTEAFF. CDR3 DNA sequence: TGTGCCAGCAGTTTTTCGGGGAACACTGAAGCTTTCTTT.

This clone has a single count. CDR3 DNA sequence: TGTGCCAGCGCTGGGGGGACAGGGTGGTACGAGCAGTACTTC. Its protein is CASAGGTGWYEQYF. The chain recombines TRBV6-5 with TRBJ2-7, with 9 bases that match TRBD1. The CDR3 extends over 14 amino acids. V lost 8 bases and J lost 4; bases outside the gene matches: 9. Germline values: CDR1 MNHEY, CDR2 SVGAGI.

This chain joins TRBV5-4 and TRBJ2-1; 9 bases line up with TRBD2. The CDR3 consists of 16 residues. Germline V CDR1 and CDR2: SGHNT, YYREEE (reference sequence). V was clipped by 1 base and J by 3 bases; unmatched bases: 5. CDR3 residues: CASSLQAGGNYNEQFF. CDR3 DNA sequence: TGTGCCAGCAGCTTGCAAGCGGGGGGCAACTACAATGAGCAGTTCTTC.

The chain employs TRBV30 and TRBJ2-2; possibly TRBD2 for D (6 bases). Trimming stripped 0 bases from V and 4 bases from J, with 12 bases between. The germline CDR1 and CDR2 sequences are GTSNPN and SVGIG (reference sequence). There are 15 residues in the CDR3. As DNA, the CDR3 is TGTGCCTGGAGTGTTGGGCTAGCGATCACCGGGGAGCTGTTTTTT. Its translation is CAWSVGLAITGELFF.

Only one count was recorded for this clone. The chain uses TRBV28 and TRBJ1-6, with a possible D match to TRBD1 (6 bases). This CDR3 comprises 15 residues. Germline V gene data show CDR1 as MDHEN and CDR2 as SYDVKM. Trimming shortened V by 5 bases and J by 10 bases, and 18 bases separated the two germline ends. Here the CDR3 DNA reads TGTGCCAGCAGTCTGGCACAGGGACAAGTCTCACCCCTCCACTTT. Protein product: CASSLAQGQVSPLHF.

For this clone: This CDR3 is also generated by other DNA sequences in the sample. This chain joins TRBV3-1 (or the pseudogene TRBV3-2) and TRBJ1-1, with a weak D call TRBD1 (5 bases). The CDR3 has 14 amino acids. V lost 1 base, J lost 2 bases, and 8 bases lay in between. Germline V gives CDR1 LGHDT, CDR2 YNNKEL (reference sequence). The CDR3 nucleotides read TGTGCCAGCAGCCAAGTGGGGGGAAACACTGAAGCTTTCTTT. Translation gives CASSQVGGNTEAFF.

The chain employs TRBV11-2 and TRBJ2-3; D remains unclear. This CDR3 has 14 amino acids. Looked up from germline, CDR1 is SGHAT and CDR2 is FQNNGV. The ends were cut back, 3 bases at V and 1 base at J, with 8 bases in the middle. CDR3 region: CASSFFGGTDTQYF. Here the CDR3 DNA reads TGTGCCAGCAGCTTTTTTGGAGGCACAGATACGCAGTATTTT.

The chain recombines TRBV19 with TRBJ1-2; 11 bases align to TRBD1. The germline CDR1 and CDR2 sequences are LNHDA and SQIVND (reference sequence). The junction had 2 bases not matched to a gene; V was cut back by 5 bases and J by 3 bases. The CDR3 sequence is 14 residues long. Here the CDR3 DNA reads TGTGCCAGTAGTGGACAGGGGGCGGACTATGGCTACACCTTC. Translating it yields CASSGQGADYGYTF.

The chain is built from TRBV27 and TRBJ1-6; the D gene is possibly TRBD1 (6 bases). The CDR3 has 17 amino acids. In germline, CDR1 is MNHEY, CDR2 SMNVEV (reference sequence). V lost 4 bases and J 0 bases, leaving 13 bases between the germline ends. DNA for the CDR3: TGTGCCAGCAGTTGGGGGCAGATGAGCTCCTATAATTCACCCCTCCACTTT. As protein: CASSWGQMSSYNSPLHF.

This chain uses TRBV20-1 with TRBJ1-6; 8 positions agree with TRBD1. CDR3 size: 14 residues. Germline CDR1 reads DFQATT; CDR2 reads SNEGSKA (reference sequence). The trim removed 3 bases at V and 8 bases at J, leaving 6 bases unmatched. The CDR3: CSASQGAVYSPLHF. The CDR3 bases are TGCAGTGCTAGTCAGGGGGCGGTCTATTCACCCCTCCACTTT.

This chain links TRBV10-1 with TRBJ1-1, with D possibly TRBD1 on 5 matching bases. The CDR3 has 14 residues. V was trimmed by 1 base and J by 6 bases, leaving 12 bases between them. CDR1 WNHNN and CDR2 SYGVQD come from the germline V gene (reference sequence). The CDR3 here is CASSEYKGLSEAFF. CDR3 coding DNA: TGCGCCAGCAGTGAGTATAAGGGACTCTCTGAAGCTTTCTTT.

V and J are TRBV7-9 and TRBJ1-1; D is unresolved. This CDR3 has 14 residues. Germline V gene data show CDR1 as SEHNR and CDR2 as FQNEAQ (reference sequence). V dropped 6 bases and J dropped 0 bases, with 11 bases sitting between them. CDR3 nucleotides: TGTGCCAGCAGGACGACAAACCTGAACACTGAAGCTTTCTTT. Translation: CASRTTNLNTEAFF. Drawing the rest from reference TRBV7-9 and TRBJ1-1, the complete variable domain is DTGVSQNPRHKITKRGQNVTFRCDPISEHNRLYWYRQTLGQGPEFLTYFQNEAQLEKSRLLSDRFSAERPKGSFSTLEIQRTEQGDSAMYLCASRTTNLNTEAFFGQGTRLTVV.

This clone has only a few counts. J is TRBJ1-4 and V is TRBV11-2, with D perhaps matching TRBD1 (6 bases). From germline, CDR1 is SGHAT and CDR2 FQNNGV. The CDR3 is made up of 14 amino acids. Between the trimmed V and J ends, which lost 3 bases and 3 bases, there was a span of 8 bases. The DNA of the CDR3 is TGTGCCAGCAGCTTTCAGGGGCCTAATGAAAAACTGTTTTTT. Protein sequence: CASSFQGPNEKLFF.

V gene TRBV10-2 combines with J gene TRBJ2-1; TRBD2 matches at 11 bases. CDR1 is WSHSY and CDR2 is SAAADI in the germline V gene. The junction had 4 bases not matched to a gene; V was cut back by 0 bases and J by 12 bases. The CDR3 is 14 amino acids. The CDR3 region has the DNA TGCGCCAGCAGTGAGTCTAGCGGGGGGGCCGGGCAGTTCTTC. It yields the protein CASSESSGGAGQFF.

The chain couples TRBV5-1 to TRBJ2-2, with D possibly matching TRBD1 (7 bases). The CDR3 is 16 residues long. V gave up 7 bases and J gave up 6 bases, with 22 bases separating them. The germline CDR1 and CDR2 sequences are SGHRS and YFSETQ. CDR3 nucleotide sequence: TGCGCCAGCCGCAACACAGGGGAGGCGTCCCCCGGGGAGCTGTTTTTT. Translating gives CASRNTGEASPGELFF. The full variable domain, rest sourced from reference TRBV5-1 and TRBJ2-2, is KAGVTQTPRYLIKTRGQQVTLSCSPISGHRSVSWYQQTPGQGLQFLFEYFSETQRNKGNFPGRFSGRQFSNSRSEMNVSTLELGDSALYLCASRNTGEASPGELFFGEGSRLTVL.

This clone was detected once. The rearrangement links TRBV2 to TRBJ2-1; weak D call: TRBD1 (5 bases). This CDR3 contains 14 residues. The germline gives CDR1 SNHLY, CDR2 FYNNEI. V gave up 6 bases and J gave up 4 bases, with 13 bases separating them. The CDR3 DNA is TGTGCCAGCAGAAACAGTCGGACATACAATGAGCAGTTCTTC. Its translation is CASRNSRTYNEQFF.

The CDR3: CASSKKGRVDREQETQYF. CDR3 DNA sequence: TGTGCCAGCAGCAAAAAAGGAAGGGTGGACAGGGAGCAAGAGACCCAGTACTTC. The gene calls are TRBV21-1 and TRBJ2-5; TRBD1 is the table's D call, not checked against the DNA. TRBV21-1 is described as a pseudogene. The CDR3 is made up of 18 amino acids.

The chain is built from TRBV2 and TRBJ1-4, with D uncertain. Deletions cut 6 bases from V and 13 bases from J, with 12 bases between. Germline V gene data show CDR1 as SNHLY and CDR2 as FYNNEI. The CDR3 contains 11 residues. The CDR3 protein is CASRGRAGLFF. The DNA of the CDR3 is TGTGCCAGCAGGGGAAGGGCGGGACTGTTTTTT.

The genes are TRBV6-2 or TRBV6-3 and TRBJ1-2, with 9 bases identical to TRBD1. The CDR3 consists of 13 residues. V was clipped by 5 bases and J by 4 bases; unmatched bases: 2. Germline-derived CDR1 and CDR2 are MNHEY and SVGEGT. This CDR3 reads CASSQTGGYGYTF. CDR3 nucleotide sequence: TGTGCCAGCAGTCAGACAGGGGGCTATGGCTACACCTTC.

This chain joins TRBV30 and TRBJ2-2, with TRBD2 matching over 11 bases. The CDR3 contains 15 residues. Germline V gene data show CDR1 as GTSNPN and CDR2 as SVGIG (reference sequence). V lost 3 bases, J lost 4 bases, and 4 bases stayed unmatched. Here the CDR3 DNA reads TGTGCCTGGAGAAGACTAGCGGGGCCCACCGGGGAGCTGTTTTTT. Its translation: CAWRRLAGPTGELFF.

The chain has TRBV5-1 and TRBJ2-1, with D maybe TRBD2 (6 bases). Germline V lookup: CDR1 SGHRS, CDR2 YFSETQ. V dropped 3 bases and J dropped 8 bases, with 12 bases sitting between them. The CDR3 is 13 residues long. The CDR3 region has the DNA TGCGCCAGCAGCTCTGGACTAAGCGATGAGCAGTTCTTC. Encoded protein: CASSSGLSDEQFF. The complete variable domain, with remaining parts taken from reference TRBV5-1 and TRBJ2-1, reads KAGVTQTPRYLIKTRGQQVTLSCSPISGHRSVSWYQQTPGQGLQFLFEYFSETQRNKGNFPGRFSGRQFSNSRSEMNVSTLELGDSALYLCASSSGLSDEQFFGPGTRLTVL.

The chain joins TRBV4-3 to TRBJ2-7; D is unclear. Per the germline V gene, CDR1 is LGHNA and CDR2 is YSLEER. V shed 0 bases and J shed 3 bases, with 15 bases lying between them. The CDR3 runs 16 residues. The CDR3 sequence is CASSQEIAGTDYEQYF. The DNA of the CDR3 is TGCGCCAGCAGCCAAGAAATCGCAGGTACCGACTACGAGCAGTACTTC.

This clone was detected only a few times. The chain couples TRBV5-1 to TRBJ1-3, with 8 positions matching TRBD1. The junction had 4 bases not matched to a gene; V was cut back by 4 bases and J by 1 base. Germline V gives CDR1 SGHRS, CDR2 YFSETQ. The CDR3 sequence is 15 residues long. The CDR3 region has the DNA TGCGCCAGCAGCCAGGGGGCGTTATCTGGAAACACCATATATTTT. As protein: CASSQGALSGNTIYF. The full variable domain, its missing parts supplied by reference TRBV5-1 and TRBJ1-3, is KAGVTQTPRYLIKTRGQQVTLSCSPISGHRSVSWYQQTPGQGLQFLFEYFSETQRNKGNFPGRFSGRQFSNSRSEMNVSTLELGDSALYLCASSQGALSGNTIYFGEGSWLTVV.

The rearrangement joins TRBV19 to TRBJ2-7; maybe TRBD1 (6 bases). Trimming cost V 5 bases and J 0 bases, with 23 bases left between them. Germline loops: CDR1 LNHDA, CDR2 SQIVND (reference sequence). The CDR3 consists of 18 residues. Here the CDR3 reads CASSPGALGDPSSYEQYF. The CDR3 DNA is TGTGCCAGTAGTCCAGGGGCCTTGGGGGACCCCAGCTCCTACGAGCAGTACTTC.

The V and J genes are TRBV30 and TRBJ1-1; a possible D gene is TRBD1 (5 bases). V was pared by 8 bases and J by 1 base, with 14 bases between. Germline V gene lookup returns CDR1 GTSNPN and CDR2 SVGIG (reference sequence). The CDR3 consists of 13 residues. The CDR3 loop is CALRVGGNTEAFF. The CDR3 nucleotides read TGTGCCCTCCGAGTGGGGGGGAACACTGAAGCTTTCTTT.

CDR3 bases: TGTGCCAGCAGCTTTTCGGGAACAGGGGACTACGAGCAGTACTTC. This codes for CASSFSGTGDYEQYF. The gene calls are TRBV7-9 and TRBJ2-7; 7 bases are a match to TRBD1. Unmatched junction bases numbered 8, after V lost 3 bases and J lost 3 bases. CDR1 SEHNR and CDR2 FQNEAQ come from the germline V gene (reference sequence). CDR3 length: 15 amino acids.

The gene calls are TRBV2 and TRBJ1-5, with 9 bases identical to TRBD1. Germline V gene data show CDR1 as SNHLY and CDR2 as FYNNEI. Germline trimming cut 4 bases from V and 5 bases from J; bases unmatched to any gene: 3. There are 14 residues in the CDR3. CDR3 DNA: TGTGCCAGCAGTGCCCGGGACAGGGATCAGCCCCAGCATTTT. Translated: CASSARDRDQPQHF.

CDR3 nucleotide sequence: TGTGCCACCAGTGCGTCGGGACAGTTTGGGCAGTACTTC. It encodes CATSASGQFGQYF. J is TRBJ2-7 and V is TRBV24-1; TRBD1 aligns across 7 bases. The V segment lost 5 bases and the J segment 9 bases; nucleotides outside the gene matches: 9. Germline CDR1 KGHDR, CDR2 SFDVKD. CDR3 length equals 13 residues.